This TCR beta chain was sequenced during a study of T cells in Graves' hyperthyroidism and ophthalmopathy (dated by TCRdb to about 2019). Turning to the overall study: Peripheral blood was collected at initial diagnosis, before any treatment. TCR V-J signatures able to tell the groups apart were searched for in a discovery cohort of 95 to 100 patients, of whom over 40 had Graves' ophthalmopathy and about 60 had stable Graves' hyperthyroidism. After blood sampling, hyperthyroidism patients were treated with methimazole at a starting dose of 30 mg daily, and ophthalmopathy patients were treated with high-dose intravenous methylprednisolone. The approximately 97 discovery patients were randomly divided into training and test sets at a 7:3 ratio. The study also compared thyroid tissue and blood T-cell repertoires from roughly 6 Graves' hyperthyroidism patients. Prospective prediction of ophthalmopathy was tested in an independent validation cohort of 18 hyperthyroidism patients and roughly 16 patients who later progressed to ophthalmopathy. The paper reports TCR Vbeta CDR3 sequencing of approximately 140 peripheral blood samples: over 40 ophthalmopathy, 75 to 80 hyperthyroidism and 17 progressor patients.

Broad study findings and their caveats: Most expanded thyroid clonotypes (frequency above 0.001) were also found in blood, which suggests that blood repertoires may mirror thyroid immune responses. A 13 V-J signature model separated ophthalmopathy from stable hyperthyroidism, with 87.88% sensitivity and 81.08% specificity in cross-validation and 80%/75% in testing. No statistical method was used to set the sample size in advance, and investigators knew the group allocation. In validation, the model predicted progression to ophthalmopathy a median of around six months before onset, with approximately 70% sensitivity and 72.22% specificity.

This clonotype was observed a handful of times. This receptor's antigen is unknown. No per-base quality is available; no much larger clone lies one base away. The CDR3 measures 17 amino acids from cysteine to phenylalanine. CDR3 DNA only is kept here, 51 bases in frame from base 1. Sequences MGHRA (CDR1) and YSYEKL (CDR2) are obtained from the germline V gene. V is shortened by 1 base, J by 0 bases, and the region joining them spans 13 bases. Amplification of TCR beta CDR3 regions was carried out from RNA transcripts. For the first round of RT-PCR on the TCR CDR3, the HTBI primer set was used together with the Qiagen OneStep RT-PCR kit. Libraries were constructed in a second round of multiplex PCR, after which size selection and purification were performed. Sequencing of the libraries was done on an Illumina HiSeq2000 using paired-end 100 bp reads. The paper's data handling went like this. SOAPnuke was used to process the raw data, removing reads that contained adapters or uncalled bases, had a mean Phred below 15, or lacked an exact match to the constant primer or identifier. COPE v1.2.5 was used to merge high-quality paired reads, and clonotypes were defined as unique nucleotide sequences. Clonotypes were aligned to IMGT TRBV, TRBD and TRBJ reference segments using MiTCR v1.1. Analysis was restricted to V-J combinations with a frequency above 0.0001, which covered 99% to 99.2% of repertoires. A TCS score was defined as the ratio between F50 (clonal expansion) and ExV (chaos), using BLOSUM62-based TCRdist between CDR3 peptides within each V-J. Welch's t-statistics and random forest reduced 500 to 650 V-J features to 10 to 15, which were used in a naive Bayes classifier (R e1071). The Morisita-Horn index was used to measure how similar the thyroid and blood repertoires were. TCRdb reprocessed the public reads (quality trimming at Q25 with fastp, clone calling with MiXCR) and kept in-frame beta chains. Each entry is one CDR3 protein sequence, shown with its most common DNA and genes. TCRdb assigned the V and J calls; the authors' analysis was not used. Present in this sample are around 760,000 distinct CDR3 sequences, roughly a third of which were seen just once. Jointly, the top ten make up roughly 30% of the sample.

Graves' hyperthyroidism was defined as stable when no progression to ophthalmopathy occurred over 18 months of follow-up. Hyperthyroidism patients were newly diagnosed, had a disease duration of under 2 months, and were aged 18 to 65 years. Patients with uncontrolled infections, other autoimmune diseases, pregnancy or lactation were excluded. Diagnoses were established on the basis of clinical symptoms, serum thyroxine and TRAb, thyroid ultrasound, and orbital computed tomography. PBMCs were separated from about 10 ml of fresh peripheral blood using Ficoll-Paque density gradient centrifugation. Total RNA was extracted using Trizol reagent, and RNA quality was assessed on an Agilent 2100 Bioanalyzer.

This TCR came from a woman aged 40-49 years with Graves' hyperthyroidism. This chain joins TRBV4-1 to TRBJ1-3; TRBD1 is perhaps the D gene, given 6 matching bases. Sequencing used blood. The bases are TGCGCCAGCAGCCAAGCTAACAGGGACTTCTCTGGAAACACCATATATTTT. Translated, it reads CASSQANRDFSGNTIYF.